These 21 T cell receptor beta chains originate from one sample sequenced in a study of blood T cells in healthy people across ages. A second about 7 to 12 cycle PCR used barcoded and J-beta primers. TCRdb processed the 5' RACE reads anew with MiXCR; each CDR3 protein has one entry. The table shows about a million distinct CDR3 sequences, with approximately 38% occurring only once. Material for sequencing was blood. These receptors all stem from a young man in good health.

This chain links TRBV10-3 with TRBJ2-2; possible D gene TRBD1, 6 bases. The CDR3 is 15 residues long. Germline V CDR1 and CDR2: ENHRY, SYGVKD. Trimming pared 5 bases from V and 3 bases from J, leaving 13 bases between. The CDR3 spells CAISYRESYTGELFF. The CDR3 nucleotides are TGTGCCATCAGTTACAGGGAATCCTACACCGGGGAGCTGTTTTTT.

This sequence joins TRBV6-2 or TRBV6-3 and TRBJ1-2, with D uncertain. The CDR3 spans 13 residues. Between the trimmed V and J ends, which lost 5 bases and 6 bases, there was a span of 13 bases. The germline gives CDR1 MNHEY, CDR2 SVGEGT. In nucleotides, the CDR3 is TGTGCCAGCAGTGATTCTGGGAGTGATGGCTACACCTTC. Encoded protein: CASSDSGSDGYTF.

This clonotype has more than one count but fewer than ten. The CDR3: CASSVAWVWTGELFF. CDR3 DNA sequence: TGTGCCAGCAGCGTAGCCTGGGTTTGGACCGGGGAGCTGTTTTTT. The chain uses TRBV9 and TRBJ2-2, with D unclear. Trimming left V 0 bases short and J 5 bases short, with 11 bases between. CDR3 length: 15 amino acids. CDR1 and CDR2 from the germline V gene are SGDLS and YYNGEE.

Concerning this clonotype: Germline and junction disagree at one end, which may indicate a read error. The V and J genes are TRBV6-5 and TRBJ1-1; D is perhaps TRBD1 (5 bases). The CDR3 runs 14 residues. The germline gives CDR1 MNHEY, CDR2 SVGAGI. The CDR3 spells CASSYTGSNAEAFF. The CDR3 DNA reads TGTGCCAGCAGTTACACAGGTTCGAACGCTGAAGCTTTCTTT.

This clonotype was observed a handful of times. The rearrangement uses TRBV6-5 and TRBJ1-1; unclear D gene. The CDR3 loop spans 11 amino acids. Germline lookup yields CDR1 MNHEY and CDR2 SVGAGI. Deletions cut 8 bases from V and 4 bases from J, with 8 bases between. The CDR3, as DNA: TGTGCCAGCGGGAGACTCACTGAAGCTTTCTTT. This sequence encodes CASGRLTEAFF.

The sample holds a few counts of this clonotype. The chain carries TRBV12-3 or TRBV12-4 and TRBJ2-1; perhaps TRBD2 as D (5 bases). V lost 2 bases and J 9 bases, leaving 14 bases between the germline ends. CDR3 length equals 14 residues. The CDR3 region is CASSLRRFASEQFF. In nucleotides, the CDR3 is TGTGCCAGCAGTTTAAGGAGGTTCGCGTCTGAGCAGTTCTTC.

This chain links TRBV2 with TRBJ2-3; 11 bases align to TRBD2. The CDR3 has 17 amino acids. The trim removed 0 bases at V and 5 bases at J, leaving 7 bases unmatched. Germline V gives CDR1 SNHLY, CDR2 FYNNEI. The chain's CDR3 is CASSEAHLAGGLDTQYF. The CDR3 DNA is TGTGCCAGCAGTGAAGCGCACCTAGCGGGGGGTTTAGATACGCAGTATTTT.

A word on this clonotype: Relative to the germline gene, one junction end is altered; a read error may explain this. The genes are TRBV4-1 and TRBJ1-5; D is uncertain. The CDR3 is made up of 13 amino acids. The germline CDR1 and CDR2 sequences are MGHRA and YSYEKL. The CDR3 bases are TGCGCCGGCAGCCAAGATCTTGAAGAGCCCCAGCATTTT. As protein: CAGSQDLEEPQHF.

The chain combines TRBV4-2 with TRBJ1-4; D gene unclear. Germline lookup yields CDR1 LGHNA and CDR2 YNFKEQ. The CDR3 covers 17 residues. The V end was cut by 0 bases, the J end by 3 bases, with 14 bases between. Here the CDR3 DNA reads TGTGCCAGCAGCCAAGAGGCCGGTCCGGGAGCTAATGAAAAACTGTTTTTT. It yields the protein CASSQEAGPGANEKLFF.

This clonotype was detected many times. The rearrangement links TRBV29-1 to TRBJ2-3; weak D call: TRBD1 (6 bases). The V gene's germline CDR1 is SQVTM and CDR2 ANQGSEA. The CDR3 runs 14 residues. V dropped 6 bases and J dropped 3 bases, with 16 bases sitting between them. CDR3 bases: TGCAGCGTCCGACCCGGGACAACTACAGATACGCAGTATTTT. Protein: CSVRPGTTTDTQYF.

Ten or more counts support this clonotype. The chain has TRBV20-1 and TRBJ2-1, with TRBD2 matching 8 bases. V lost 6 bases, J lost 3 bases, and 7 bases stayed unmatched. Germline CDR1 reads DFQATT; CDR2 reads SNEGSKA (reference sequence). The CDR3 covers 14 residues. The CDR3 here is CSAPTSGHYNEQFF. Here the CDR3 DNA reads TGCAGTGCCCCAACTAGCGGACACTACAATGAGCAGTTCTTC.

Only a few counts were recorded for this clonotype. This chain links TRBV29-1 with TRBJ1-1, with D perhaps TRBD1 (6 bases). This CDR3 is 12 amino acids long. Between the trimmed V and J ends, which lost 4 bases and 7 bases, there was a span of 13 bases. Germline V gene lookup returns CDR1 SQVTM and CDR2 ANQGSEA. For the CDR3, the DNA is TGCAGCGTTGCTTTAGGGGGTGGTGAAGCTTTCTTT. Its translation: CSVALGGGEAFF. The full variable domain, in which reference TRBV29-1 and TRBJ1-1 provide the parts outside the CDR3, is SAVISQKPSRDICQRGTSLTIQCQVDSQVTMMFWYRQQPGQSLTLIATANQGSEATYESGFVIDKFPISRPNLTFSTLTVSNMSPEDSSIYLCSVALGGGEAFFGQGTRLTVV.

The sample holds one count of this clonotype. This rearrangement joins TRBV9 to TRBJ2-5, with no clear D. Trimming took 0 bases from V and 11 from J, leaving 14 bases between them. This CDR3 is 13 amino acids long. The germline V gene encodes CDR1 SGDLS and CDR2 YYNGEE. Here the CDR3 reads CASSVATYNEQYF. CDR3 nucleotide sequence: TGTGCCAGCAGCGTAGCTACCTACAATGAGCAGTACTTC.

This clonotype turned up a few times. The chain recombines TRBV11-2 with TRBJ1-6; perhaps TRBD1 as D (5 bases). Germline CDR1 reads SGHAT; CDR2 reads FQNNGV. The germline V and J ends were trimmed by 5 bases and 7 bases, with 18 bases remaining between them. CDR3 length: 16 amino acids. The CDR3 DNA reads TGTGCCAGCAGCGAAGAATTTCCGAGACAGAATTCACCCCTCCACTTT. This sequence encodes CASSEEFPRQNSPLHF.

This chain connects TRBV30 to TRBJ1-3; no clear D gene. The CDR3 sequence is 11 residues long. The germline V gene has CDR1 GTSNPN and CDR2 SVGIG (reference sequence). Trimming removed 7 bases at V and 4 bases at J, with 8 bases between. The CDR3, as DNA: TGTGCCTCCCTTGACGGAAACACCATATATTTT. This encodes CASLDGNTIYF.

The rearrangement uses TRBV24-1 and TRBJ1-1; possible D gene TRBD1, 5 bases. Trimming took 3 bases from V and 4 from J, leaving 8 bases between them. Looked up from germline, CDR1 is KGHDR and CDR2 is SFDVKD. The CDR3 extends over 13 amino acids. The CDR3 spells CATSDGGATEAFF. The CDR3 DNA reads as TGTGCCACCAGTGATGGGGGTGCCACTGAAGCTTTCTTT.

This clonotype occurred a few times. V is TRBV20-1 and J is TRBJ1-4; tentatively, D is TRBD1 (5 bases). Germline V gene lookup returns CDR1 DFQATT and CDR2 SNEGSKA (reference sequence). Trimming shortened V by 3 bases and J by 8 bases, and 16 bases separated the two germline ends. CDR3 length equals 14 residues. In DNA form, the CDR3 reads TGCAGTGCTAGCTCACCGGGGGTTCGAGAAAAACTGTTTTTT. Amino acid sequence: CSASSPGVREKLFF.

This clonotype was found a few times. The rearrangement links TRBV29-1 to TRBJ2-3; no clear D gene. This CDR3 contains 11 residues. The germline V and J ends were trimmed by 5 bases and 3 bases, with 6 bases remaining between them. Germline lookup yields CDR1 SQVTM and CDR2 ANQGSEA. The CDR3 reads CSVTVTDTQYF. The CDR3 coding sequence is TGCAGCGTTACCGTTACAGATACGCAGTATTTT.

In this sample, this clonotype turned up many times. V gene TRBV4-1 combines with J gene TRBJ1-2; 9 bases line up with TRBD1. This CDR3 is built from 15 residues. The V gene end was trimmed by 1 base and the J gene end by 5 bases; junction bases not matched to a gene: 5. From germline, CDR1 is MGHRA and CDR2 YSYEKL. The CDR3 region has the DNA TGCGCCAGCAGCCAAGGGGGACAGGGCGGATATGGCTACACCTTC. This translates into CASSQGGQGGYGYTF.

The V and J genes are TRBV20-1 and TRBJ1-5, with 11 bases fitting TRBD1. Losses at the gene ends were 4 bases for V and 7 bases for J; bases not matched to a gene: 9. This CDR3 spans 15 amino acids. Germline V lookup: CDR1 DFQATT, CDR2 SNEGSKA (reference sequence). This CDR3 is CSANQGTGGGQPQHF. The CDR3 DNA follows: TGCAGTGCTAACCAAGGGACAGGGGGAGGGCAGCCCCAGCATTTT.

This clonotype has more than one count but fewer than ten. The chain is built from TRBV29-1 and TRBJ1-5; D possibly corresponds to TRBD1 (6 bases). Germline V lookup: CDR1 SQVTM, CDR2 ANQGSEA. The length of the CDR3 is 13 residues. Trimming cost V 6 bases and J 2 bases, with 11 bases left between them. CDR3 in amino acids: CSVSTGRNQPQHF. The CDR3 DNA reads TGCAGCGTGTCGACAGGCCGCAATCAGCCCCAGCATTTT. Complete variable domain (other parts from reference TRBV29-1 and TRBJ1-5): SAVISQKPSRDICQRGTSLTIQCQVDSQVTMMFWYRQQPGQSLTLIATANQGSEATYESGFVIDKFPISRPNLTFSTLTVSNMSPEDSSIYLCSVSTGRNQPQHFGDGTRLSIL.